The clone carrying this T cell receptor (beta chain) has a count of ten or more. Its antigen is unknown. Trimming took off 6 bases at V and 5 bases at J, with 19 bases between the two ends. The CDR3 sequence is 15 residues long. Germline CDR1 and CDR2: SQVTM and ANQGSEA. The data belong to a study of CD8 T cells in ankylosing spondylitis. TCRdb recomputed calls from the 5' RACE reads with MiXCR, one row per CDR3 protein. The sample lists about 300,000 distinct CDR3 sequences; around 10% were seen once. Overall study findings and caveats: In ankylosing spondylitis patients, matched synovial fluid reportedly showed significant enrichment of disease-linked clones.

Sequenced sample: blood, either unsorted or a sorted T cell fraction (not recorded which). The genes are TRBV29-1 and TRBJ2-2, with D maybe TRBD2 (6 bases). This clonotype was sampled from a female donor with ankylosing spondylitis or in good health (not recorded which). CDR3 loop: CSVSVAGPTTGELFF. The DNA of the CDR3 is TGCAGCGTGAGCGTGGCGGGGCCTACTACCGGGGAGCTGTTTTTT.